This T cell receptor (beta chain) is from a study of T cell responses to AZD1222 COVID-19 vaccine. Study-level findings and limits: Two AZD1222 doses significantly raised spike-specific TCR breadth and depth over controls.

Remarks on this clone: Its antigen is as yet unknown.

The CDR3 has 15 amino acids. Per germline, CDR1 SEHNR and CDR2 FQNEAQ (reference sequence). V was pared by 5 bases and J by 5 bases, with 18 bases between. Sequencing was performed with immunoSEQ multiplex PCR; in TCRdb, only in-frame clones are kept and a portion is missing. The sample has about 270,000 clones, approximately 94% seen once. The TCR originated in an adult who received the AZD1222 COVID-19 vaccine. This chain uses TRBV7-9 with TRBJ2-5; possibly TRBD2 for D (5 bases). This material consisted of peripheral blood, taken 28 days after the second AZD1222 dose. This CDR3 reads CASSAGVSEAETQYF. The CDR3 DNA is TGTGCCAGCAGCGCCGGGGTCTCCGAAGCGGAGACCCAGTACTTC.